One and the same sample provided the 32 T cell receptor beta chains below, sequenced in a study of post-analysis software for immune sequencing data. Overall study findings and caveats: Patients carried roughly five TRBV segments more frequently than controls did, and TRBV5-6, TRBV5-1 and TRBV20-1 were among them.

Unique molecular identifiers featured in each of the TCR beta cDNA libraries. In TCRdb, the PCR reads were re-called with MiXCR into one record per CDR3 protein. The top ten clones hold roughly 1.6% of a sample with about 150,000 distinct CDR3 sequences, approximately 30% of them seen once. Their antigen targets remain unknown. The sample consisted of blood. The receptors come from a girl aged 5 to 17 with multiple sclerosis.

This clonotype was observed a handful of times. CDR3 amino acids: CSVAGVGEKLFF. CDR3 DNA: TGCAGCGTTGCCGGGGTCGGTGAAAAACTGTTTTTT. The V gene is TRBV29-1, the J gene TRBJ1-4; no definite D call. This CDR3 spans 12 amino acids. Trimming removed 4 bases from V and 7 bases from J, with 10 bases in between. CDR1 and CDR2 from the germline V gene are SQVTM and ANQGSEA. Together with reference TRBV29-1 and TRBJ1-4, the CDR3 gives the full variable domain: SAVISQKPSRDICQRGTSLTIQCQVDSQVTMMFWYRQQPGQSLTLIATANQGSEATYESGFVIDKFPISRPNLTFSTLTVSNMSPEDSSIYLCSVAGVGEKLFFGSGTQLSVL.

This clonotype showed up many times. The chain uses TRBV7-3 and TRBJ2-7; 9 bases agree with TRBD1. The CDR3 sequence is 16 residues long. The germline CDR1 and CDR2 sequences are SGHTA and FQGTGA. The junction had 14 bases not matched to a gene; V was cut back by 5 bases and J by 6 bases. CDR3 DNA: TGTGCCAGCAGCAATTATCCCGGGACAGGGATAGGCGAGCAGTACTTC. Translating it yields CASSNYPGTGIGEQYF.

The CDR3 loop reads CASSLTPYEQYF. The CDR3 nucleotides are TGTGCCAGCAGCTTAACACCGTACGAGCAGTACTTC. This chain links TRBV7-9 with TRBJ2-7, with unresolved D. The ends were cut back, 2 bases at V and 4 bases at J, with 6 bases in the middle. CDR1 and CDR2 (germline): SEHNR, FQNEAQ (reference sequence). This CDR3 region has 12 residues.

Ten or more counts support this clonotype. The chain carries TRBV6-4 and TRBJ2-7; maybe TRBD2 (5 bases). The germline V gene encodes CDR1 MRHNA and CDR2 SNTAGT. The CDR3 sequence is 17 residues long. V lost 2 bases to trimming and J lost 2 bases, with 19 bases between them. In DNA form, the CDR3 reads TGTGCCAGCAGTGACCCCTATGAGGACTTGAAGCCCTACGAGCAGTACTTC. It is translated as CASSDPYEDLKPYEQYF.

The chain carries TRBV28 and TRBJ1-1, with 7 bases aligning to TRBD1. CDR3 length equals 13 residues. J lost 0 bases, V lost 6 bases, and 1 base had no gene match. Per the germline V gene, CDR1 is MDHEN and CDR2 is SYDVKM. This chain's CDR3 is CASRQGMNTEAFF. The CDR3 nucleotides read TGTGCCAGCAGACAGGGGATGAACACTGAAGCTTTCTTT.

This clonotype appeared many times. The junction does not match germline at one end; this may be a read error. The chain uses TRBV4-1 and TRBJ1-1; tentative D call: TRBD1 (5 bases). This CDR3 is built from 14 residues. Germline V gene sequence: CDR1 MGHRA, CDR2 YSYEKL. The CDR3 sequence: CAGRAGPTNTEAFF. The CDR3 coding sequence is TGCGCCGGCAGGGCCGGGCCGACGAACACTGAAGCTTTCTTT.

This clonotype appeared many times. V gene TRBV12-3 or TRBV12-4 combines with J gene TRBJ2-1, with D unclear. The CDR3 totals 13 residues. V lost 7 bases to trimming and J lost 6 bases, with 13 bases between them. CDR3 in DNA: TGTGCCAGCACCCTTTTGTACGGCAATGAGCAGTTCTTC. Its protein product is CASTLLYGNEQFF.

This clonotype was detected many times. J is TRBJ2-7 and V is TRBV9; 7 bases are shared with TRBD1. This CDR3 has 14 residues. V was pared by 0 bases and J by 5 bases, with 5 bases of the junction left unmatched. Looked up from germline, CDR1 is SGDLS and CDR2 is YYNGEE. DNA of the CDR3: TGTGCCAGCAGCGTAGAGTCGGGGACAGACGAGCAGTACTTC. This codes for CASSVESGTDEQYF.

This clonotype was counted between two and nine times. CDR3 sequence (DNA): TGTGCCAGCAGGGTAGAATCGGGAGGGCGGGGCGAGCAGTACTTC. Translating it yields CASRVESGGRGEQYF. The chain couples TRBV28 to TRBJ2-7; 8 bases map to TRBD2. The V gene end was trimmed by 6 bases and the J gene end by 6 bases; junction bases not matched to a gene: 13. CDR1 is MDHEN, CDR2 SYDVKM, per germline. This CDR3 has 15 residues.

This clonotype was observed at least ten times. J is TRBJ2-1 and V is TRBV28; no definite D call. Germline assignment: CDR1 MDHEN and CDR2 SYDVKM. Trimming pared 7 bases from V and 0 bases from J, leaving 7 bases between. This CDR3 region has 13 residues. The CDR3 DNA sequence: TGTGCCAGCAATGAGGACTCCTACAATGAGCAGTTCTTC. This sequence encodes CASNEDSYNEQFF.

The CDR3 is CASSEEGGTGYEQYF. The DNA of the CDR3 is TGTGCCAGCAGTGAAGAGGGAGGGACCGGATACGAGCAGTACTTC. The chain links TRBV2 to TRBJ2-5; 7 bases are shared with TRBD2. The better agreement between TRBJ2-7 and the DNA end casts doubt on the J call. The CDR3 is 15 amino acids. The V gene's germline CDR1 is SNHLY and CDR2 FYNNEI.

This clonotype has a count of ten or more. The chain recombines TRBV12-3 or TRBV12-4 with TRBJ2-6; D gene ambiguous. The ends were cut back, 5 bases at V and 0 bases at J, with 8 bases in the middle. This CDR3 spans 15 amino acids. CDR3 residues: CASSRRGSGANVLTF. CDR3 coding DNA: TGTGCCAGCAGTCGTCGAGGCTCTGGGGCCAACGTCCTGACTTTC.

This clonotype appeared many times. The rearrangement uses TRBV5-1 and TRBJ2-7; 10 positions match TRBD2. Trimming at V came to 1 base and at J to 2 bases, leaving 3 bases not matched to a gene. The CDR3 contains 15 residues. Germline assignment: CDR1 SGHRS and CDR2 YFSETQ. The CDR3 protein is CASSLPLAGTYEQYF. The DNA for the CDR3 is TGCGCCAGCAGCTTGCCACTAGCGGGAACCTACGAGCAGTACTTC.

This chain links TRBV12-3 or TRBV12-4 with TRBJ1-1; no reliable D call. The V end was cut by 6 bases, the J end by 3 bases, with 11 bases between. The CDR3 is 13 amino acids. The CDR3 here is CASSSQEDTEAFF. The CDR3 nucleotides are TGTGCCAGCAGCTCCCAGGAGGACACTGAAGCTTTCTTT.

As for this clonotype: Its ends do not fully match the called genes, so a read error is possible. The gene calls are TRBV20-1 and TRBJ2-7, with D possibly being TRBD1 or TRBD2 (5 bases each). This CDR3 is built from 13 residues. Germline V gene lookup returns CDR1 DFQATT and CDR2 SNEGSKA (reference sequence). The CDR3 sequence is CSARDPGLGERYF. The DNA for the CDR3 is TGCAGTGCTAGAGATCCGGGGCTGGGCGAGCGGTACTTC.

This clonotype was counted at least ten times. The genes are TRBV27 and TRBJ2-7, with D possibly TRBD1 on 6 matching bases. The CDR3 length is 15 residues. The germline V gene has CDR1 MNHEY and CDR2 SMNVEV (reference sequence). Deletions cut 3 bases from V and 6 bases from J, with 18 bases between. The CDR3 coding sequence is TGTGCCAGCAGTTTTAGGGGGTGGTCTGATGGCGAGCAGTACTTC. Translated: CASSFRGWSDGEQYF.

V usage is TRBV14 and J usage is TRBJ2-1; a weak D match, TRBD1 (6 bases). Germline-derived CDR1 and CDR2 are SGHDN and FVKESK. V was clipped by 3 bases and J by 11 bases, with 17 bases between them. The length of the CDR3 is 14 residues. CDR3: CASSQINRDHKQFF. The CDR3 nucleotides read TGTGCCAGCAGCCAGATAAACAGGGACCATAAGCAGTTCTTC.

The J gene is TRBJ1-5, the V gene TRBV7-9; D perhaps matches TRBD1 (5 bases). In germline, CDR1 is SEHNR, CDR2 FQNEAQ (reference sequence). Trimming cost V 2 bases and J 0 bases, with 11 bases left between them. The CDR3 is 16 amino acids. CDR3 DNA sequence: TGTGCCAGCAGCTTAAGTCGGGGGAATAGCAATCAGCCCCAGCATTTT. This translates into CASSLSRGNSNQPQHF.

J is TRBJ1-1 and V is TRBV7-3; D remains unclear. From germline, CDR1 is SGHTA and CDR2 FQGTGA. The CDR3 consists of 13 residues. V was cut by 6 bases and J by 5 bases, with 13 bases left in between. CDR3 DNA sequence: TGTGCCAGCAGGGTGGGAACGGGGACTGAAGCTTTCTTT. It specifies CASRVGTGTEAFF. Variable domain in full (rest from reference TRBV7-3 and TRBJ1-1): GAGVSQTPSNKVTEKGKYVELRCDPISGHTALYWYRQSLGQGPEFLIYFQGTGAADDSGLPNDRFFAVRPEGSVSTLKIQRTERGDSAVYLCASRVGTGTEAFFGQGTRLTVV.

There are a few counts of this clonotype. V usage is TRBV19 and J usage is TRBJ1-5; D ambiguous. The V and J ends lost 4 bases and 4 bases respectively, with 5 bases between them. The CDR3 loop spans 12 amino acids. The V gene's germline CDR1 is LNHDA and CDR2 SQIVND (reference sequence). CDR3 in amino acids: CASSSGNQPQHF. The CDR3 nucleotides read TGTGCCAGTAGTAGTGGGAATCAGCCCCAGCATTTT.

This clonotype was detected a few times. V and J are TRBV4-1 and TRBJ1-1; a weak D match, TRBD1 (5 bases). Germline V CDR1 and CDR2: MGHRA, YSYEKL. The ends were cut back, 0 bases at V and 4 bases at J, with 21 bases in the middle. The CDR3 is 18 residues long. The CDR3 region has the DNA TGCGCCAGCAGCCAAGACGGATCCGCGCGGTTCGGGGGCACTGAAGCTTTCTTT. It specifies CASSQDGSARFGGTEAFF.

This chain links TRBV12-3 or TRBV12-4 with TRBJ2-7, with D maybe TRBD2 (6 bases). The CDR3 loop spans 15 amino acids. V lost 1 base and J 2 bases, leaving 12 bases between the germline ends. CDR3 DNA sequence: TGTGCCAGCAGTTTAGGTGGAGGGCCCCCCTACGAGCAGTACTTC. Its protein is CASSLGGGPPYEQYF.

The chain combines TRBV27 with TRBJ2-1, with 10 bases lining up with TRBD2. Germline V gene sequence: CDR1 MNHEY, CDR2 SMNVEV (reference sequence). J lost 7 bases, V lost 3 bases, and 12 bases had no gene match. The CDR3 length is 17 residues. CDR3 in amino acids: CASSLQSGGGRMNEQFF. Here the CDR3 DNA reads TGTGCCAGCAGTTTGCAAAGCGGGGGGGGTCGTATGAATGAGCAGTTCTTC.

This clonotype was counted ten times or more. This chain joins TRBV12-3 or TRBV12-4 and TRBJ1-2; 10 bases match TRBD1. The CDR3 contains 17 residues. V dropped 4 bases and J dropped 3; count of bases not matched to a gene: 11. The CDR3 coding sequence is TGTGCCAGCAGTTACCCGGGACAGGGGTTAGGGGACTATGGCTACACCTTC. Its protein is CASSYPGQGLGDYGYTF.

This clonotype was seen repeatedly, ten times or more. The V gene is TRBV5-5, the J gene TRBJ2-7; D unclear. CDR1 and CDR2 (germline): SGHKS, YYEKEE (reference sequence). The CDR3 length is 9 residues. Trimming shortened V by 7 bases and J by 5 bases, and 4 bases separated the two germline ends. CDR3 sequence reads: CASGDEQYF. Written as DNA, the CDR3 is TGTGCCAGCGGAGACGAGCAGTACTTC.

The CDR3: CASSLGPGREQFF. The CDR3 region has the DNA TGTGCCAGCAGCTTAGGGCCCGGGAGAGAGCAGTTCTTC. The chain is built from TRBV11-3 and TRBJ2-1, with TRBD2 as a possible D gene (6 bases). This CDR3 spans 13 amino acids. Trimming removed 1 base from V and 10 bases from J, with 11 bases in between. Per the germline V gene, CDR1 is SGHNT and CDR2 is YENEEA.

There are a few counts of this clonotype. The CDR3 DNA reads TGTGCCACCAGCATGGGGGCCTTAAAAGAGACCCAGTACTTC. Translating gives CATSMGALKETQYF. V usage is TRBV15 and J usage is TRBJ2-5, with D possibly TRBD1 on 6 matching bases. Trimming pared 4 bases from V and 3 bases from J, leaving 12 bases between. Germline values: CDR1 LNHNV, CDR2 YYDKDF (reference sequence). The CDR3 sequence is 14 residues long.

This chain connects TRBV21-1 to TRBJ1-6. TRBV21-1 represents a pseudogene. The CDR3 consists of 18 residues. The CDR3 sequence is CASSNVILPSPYNSPLHF. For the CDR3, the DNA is TGTGCCAGCAGCAACGTAATTCTCCCTAGCCCCTATAATTCACCCCTCCACTTT.

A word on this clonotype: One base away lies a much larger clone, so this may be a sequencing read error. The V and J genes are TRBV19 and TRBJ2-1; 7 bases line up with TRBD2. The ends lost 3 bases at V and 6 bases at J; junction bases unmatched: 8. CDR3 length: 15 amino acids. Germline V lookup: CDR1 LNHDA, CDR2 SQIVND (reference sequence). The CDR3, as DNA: TGTGCCAGTAGTATCGTACTAGCGACTTGCAATGAGCAGTTCTTC. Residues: CASSIVLATCNEQFF.

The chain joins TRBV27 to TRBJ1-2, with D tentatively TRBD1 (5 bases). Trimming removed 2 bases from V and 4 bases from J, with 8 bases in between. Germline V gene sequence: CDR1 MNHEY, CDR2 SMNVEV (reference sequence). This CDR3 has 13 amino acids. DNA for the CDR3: TGTGCCAGCAGTTTAGCTGGGACCTATGGCTACACCTTC. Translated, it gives CASSLAGTYGYTF.

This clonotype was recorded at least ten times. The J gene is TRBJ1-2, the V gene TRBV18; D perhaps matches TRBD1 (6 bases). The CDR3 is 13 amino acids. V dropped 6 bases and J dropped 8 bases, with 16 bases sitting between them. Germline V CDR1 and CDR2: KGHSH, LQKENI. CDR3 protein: CASSPLQGDGYTF. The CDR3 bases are TGTGCCAGCTCTCCCTTACAGGGTGACGGCTACACCTTC.

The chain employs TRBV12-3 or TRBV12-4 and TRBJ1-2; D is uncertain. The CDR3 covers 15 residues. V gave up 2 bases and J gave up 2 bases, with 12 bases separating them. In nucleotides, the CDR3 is TGTGCCAGCAGTTTAAACGGTGCCGGGAACTATGGCTACACCTTC. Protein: CASSLNGAGNYGYTF.